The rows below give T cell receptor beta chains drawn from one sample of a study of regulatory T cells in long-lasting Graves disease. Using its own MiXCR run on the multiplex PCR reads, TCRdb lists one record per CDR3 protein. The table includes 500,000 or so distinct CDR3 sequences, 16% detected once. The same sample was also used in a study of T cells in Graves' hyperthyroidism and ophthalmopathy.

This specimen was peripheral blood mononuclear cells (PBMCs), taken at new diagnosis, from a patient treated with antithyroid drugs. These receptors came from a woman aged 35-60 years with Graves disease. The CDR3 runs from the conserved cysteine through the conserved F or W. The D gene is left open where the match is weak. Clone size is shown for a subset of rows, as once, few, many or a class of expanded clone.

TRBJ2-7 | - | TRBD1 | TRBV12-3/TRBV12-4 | TGTGCCAGCACTACAGGGGGCCTTTCTGGGGAGCAGTACTTC | CASTTGGLSGEQYF
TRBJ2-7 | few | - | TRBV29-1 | TGCAGCGTTGAGTCCAAGGGCTACGAGCAGTACTTC | CSVESKGYEQYF
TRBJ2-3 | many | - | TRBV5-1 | TGCGCCAGCAGCGGCGGACGGGCCTGGTTGGATACGCAGTATTTT | CASSGGRAWLDTQYF
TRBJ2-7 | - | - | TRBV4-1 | TGCGCCAGCAGCCAAGACCCCGGGGCCTACGAGCAGTACTTC | CASSQDPGAYEQYF
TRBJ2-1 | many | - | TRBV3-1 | TGTGCCAGCAGCCAAGTCCCTAGAGGTGAGCAGTTCTTC | CASSQVPRGEQFF
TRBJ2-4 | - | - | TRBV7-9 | TGTGCCAGCAGCCCTGGGGGAGAACGGCCGAACTTC | CASSPGGERPNF
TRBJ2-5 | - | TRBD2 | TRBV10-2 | TGCGCCGGCAGTGAGCCCTACCGATTACTAGCGGGGGAAGAGACCCAGTACTTC | CAGSEPYRLLAGEETQYF
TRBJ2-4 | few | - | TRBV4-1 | TGCGCCAGCAGCCAAGTGCAGGGACTCAAAAACATTCAGTACTTC | CASSQVQGLKNIQYF
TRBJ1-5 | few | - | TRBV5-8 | TGTGCCAGCAGCGCTGGACAATGGGTTCAGCCCCAGCATTTT | CASSAGQWVQPQHF
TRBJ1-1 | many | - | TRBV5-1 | TGCGCCAGCAGCGGCGGAGTAGGGTTGATGAACACTGAAGCTTTCTTT | CASSGGVGLMNTEAFF
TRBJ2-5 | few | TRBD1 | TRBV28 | TGTGCCAGCAGTTTATACCCCAGGGGGTTGGAGACCCAGTACTTC | CASSLYPRGLETQYF
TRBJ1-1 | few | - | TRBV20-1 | TGCAGTGCTGCCCGGACAGCTGGGAACACTGAAGCTTTCTTT | CSAARTAGNTEAFF
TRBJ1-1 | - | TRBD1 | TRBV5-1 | TGCGCCAGCAGGCAATCGGGACAGGGGGGAAGTCGGACTGAAGCTTTCTTT | CASRQSGQGGSRTEAFF
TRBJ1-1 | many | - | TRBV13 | TGTGCCAGCAGCTTAGGTCCAGGGACGGGAACTGAAGCTTTCTTT | CASSLGPGTGTEAFF
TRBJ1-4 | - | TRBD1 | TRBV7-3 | TGTGCCAGCAGCTTTGGGGACAGGGAACGGGAAAAACTGTTTTTT | CASSFGDREREKLFF
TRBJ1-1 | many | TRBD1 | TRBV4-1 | TGCGCCAGCAGGACCCGGGACAGGGGCCCTAACACTGAAGCTTTCTTT | CASRTRDRGPNTEAFF
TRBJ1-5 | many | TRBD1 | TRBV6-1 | TGTGCCAGCAGTGAAACAGGGGATAGACAGCCCCAGCATTTT | CASSETGDRQPQHF